The 21 T cell receptor beta chains given below trace back to one sample, sequenced in a study of vaccination and CD4 T cells after COVID-19 (dated by TCRdb to the early 2020s). Library preparation was by PCR. For sequencing, an Illumina iSeq 100 was employed. In-frame beta chains were kept once TCRdb had trimmed the public reads at Q25 with fastp and called clones with MiXCR. Records with the same CDR3 protein are collapsed into one entry carrying the most frequent genes and DNA. The sample table lists 30,000 or so distinct CDR3 sequences, 50% of them with a count of one. The ten largest account for 5.8% of the sample. Reading the label with the study, this specimen's time point is: late sampling 161 to 241 days after vaccination in a few convalescent patients. The starting material was CD4+ T cells from blood, obtained about 7 months after SARS-CoV-2 vaccination. These receptors all come from a human donor who had recovered from COVID-19.

This rearrangement joins TRBV15 to TRBJ2-1; tentatively, D is TRBD1 (6 bases). Germline V gives CDR1 LNHNV, CDR2 YYDKDF (reference sequence). This CDR3 region has 15 residues. V lost 2 bases to trimming and J lost 5 bases, with 13 bases between them. The CDR3 region is CATSRSGQIDNEQFF. For the CDR3, the DNA is TGTGCCACCAGCAGATCCGGACAGATAGACAATGAGCAGTTCTTC.

Judged by abundance, this clonotype is large. The chain couples TRBV27 to TRBJ1-6; 7 nucleotides align to TRBD1. V shed 7 bases, J shed 3 bases, and the junction held 9 bases outside the gene matches. The germline V gene has CDR1 MNHEY and CDR2 SMNVEV (reference sequence). This CDR3 comprises 16 residues. Here the CDR3 reads CASNSIRQGYNSPLHF. In DNA, the CDR3 is TGTGCCAGCAATTCCATCCGACAGGGCTATAATTCACCCCTCCACTTT.

The sample holds a few counts of this clonotype. The V gene is TRBV27, the J gene TRBJ2-3, with 8 bases that match TRBD1. The CDR3 is made up of 16 amino acids. V gave up 5 bases and J gave up 0 bases; unmatched junction bases: 7. Germline CDR1 MNHEY, CDR2 SMNVEV (reference sequence). The CDR3 sequence is CASSPRTGISTDTQYF. CDR3 coding DNA: TGTGCCAGCAGTCCCCGGACAGGGATAAGCACAGATACGCAGTATTTT.

The chain employs TRBV10-3 and TRBJ1-5; D not certain. Per the germline V gene, CDR1 is ENHRY and CDR2 is SYGVKD. V was clipped by 7 bases and J by 4 bases, with 11 bases between them. The CDR3 is made up of 13 amino acids. The CDR3 coding sequence is TGTGCCATCAAGTCTGAGCCTAATCAGCCCCAGCATTTT. Its protein product is CAIKSEPNQPQHF.

The chain's CDR3 is CASRTGTGNGYTF. The DNA for the CDR3 is TGTGCCAGCAGAACCGGGACAGGAAATGGCTACACCTTC. The chain recombines TRBV6-2 or TRBV6-3 with TRBJ1-2; TRBD1 agrees at 8 bases. From germline, CDR1 is MNHEY and CDR2 SVGEGT. The CDR3 covers 13 residues. After removal of 6 bases from V and 6 bases from J, the junction contained 6 bases not matched to a gene.

The chain carries TRBV7-9 and TRBJ2-2; no definite D call. V was clipped by 3 bases and J by 6 bases, with 8 bases between them. CDR1 SEHNR and CDR2 FQNEAQ come from the germline V gene (reference sequence). The CDR3 runs to 13 residues. Written as DNA, the CDR3 is TGTGCCAGCAGCTTTCGCTTCTCCGGGGAGCTGTTTTTT. Encoded protein: CASSFRFSGELFF.

This chain links TRBV7-3 with TRBJ2-3; 13 bases map to TRBD2. The CDR3 spans 15 residues. CDR1 and CDR2 from the germline V gene are SGHTA and FQGTGA. Germline trimming cut 4 bases from V and 4 bases from J; bases unmatched to any gene: 2. DNA of the CDR3: TGTGCCAGCAGCTCCGGACTAGCGGGAGCAGATACGCAGTATTTT. It is translated as CASSSGLAGADTQYF. The variable domain in full, with the rest retrieved from reference TRBV7-3 and TRBJ2-3, is GAGVSQTPSNKVTEKGKYVELRCDPISGHTALYWYRQSLGQGPEFLIYFQGTGAADDSGLPNDRFFAVRPEGSVSTLKIQRTERGDSAVYLCASSSGLAGADTQYFGPGTRLTVL.

This chain uses TRBV20-1 with TRBJ2-5, with a tentative D call TRBD2 (6 bases). Germline lookup yields CDR1 DFQATT and CDR2 SNEGSKA (reference sequence). Trimming took off 3 bases at V and 3 bases at J, with 14 bases between the two ends. This CDR3 is 14 amino acids long. CDR3 residues: CSAREGLGKETQYF. Here the CDR3 DNA reads TGCAGTGCTAGGGAGGGTCTGGGGAAAGAGACCCAGTACTTC.

The chain is built from TRBV20-1 and TRBJ2-5, with D unresolved. V was pared by 0 bases and J by 4 bases, with 12 bases between. The CDR3 loop spans 14 amino acids. Germline V lookup: CDR1 DFQATT, CDR2 SNEGSKA (reference sequence). This CDR3 reads CSAREPSPAETQYF. In nucleotides, the CDR3 is TGCAGTGCTAGAGAGCCTAGTCCGGCAGAGACCCAGTACTTC.

This clonotype was detected only a few times. This chain joins TRBV11-3 and TRBJ2-3, with D uncertain. Germline loops: CDR1 SGHNT, CDR2 YENEEA. V was pared by 5 bases and J by 0 bases, with 3 bases between. CDR3 length equals 12 residues. In DNA form, the CDR3 reads TGTGCCAGCAGCGTCAGCACAGATACGCAGTATTTT. This encodes CASSVSTDTQYF.

This sequence joins TRBV12-3 or TRBV12-4 and TRBJ1-2; D not resolved. The CDR3 is 14 amino acids. Trimming took off 5 bases at V and 4 bases at J, with 14 bases between the two ends. CDR3 in amino acids: CASSLGRTTYGYTF. CDR3 bases: TGTGCCAGCAGTCTCGGACGGACGACCTATGGCTACACCTTC.

This clonotype was counted between two and nine times. The chain has TRBV19 and TRBJ1-6; D is perhaps TRBD1 (5 bases). Trimming left V 5 bases short and J 9 bases short, with 11 bases between. This CDR3 has 13 residues. Germline lookup yields CDR1 LNHDA and CDR2 SQIVND (reference sequence). CDR3 in amino acids: CASSPRGGSPLHF. DNA of the CDR3: TGTGCCAGTAGTCCCCGTGGGGGTTCACCCCTCCACTTT.

The table lists this clonotype with a few counts. V gene TRBV7-3 combines with J gene TRBJ1-5; maybe TRBD1 (6 bases). Per the germline V gene, CDR1 is SGHTA and CDR2 is FQGTGA. The CDR3 spans 18 residues. Trimming took 4 bases from V and 0 from J, leaving 19 bases between them. CDR3 residues: CASSSKGWGRNSNQPQHF. CDR3 DNA sequence: TGTGCCAGCAGCTCAAAAGGGTGGGGGCGAAATAGCAATCAGCCCCAGCATTTT. Supplemented by reference TRBV7-3 and TRBJ1-5, the full variable domain reads GAGVSQTPSNKVTEKGKYVELRCDPISGHTALYWYRQSLGQGPEFLIYFQGTGAADDSGLPNDRFFAVRPEGSVSTLKIQRTERGDSAVYLCASSSKGWGRNSNQPQHFGDGTRLSIL.

The V gene is TRBV28, the J gene TRBJ2-5; 7 bases are shared with TRBD1. Germline CDR1 MDHEN, CDR2 SYDVKM. This CDR3 is 16 amino acids long. V shed 6 bases, J shed 5 bases, and the junction held 15 bases outside the gene matches. The CDR3: CASSQPDRVPRETQYF. CDR3 DNA: TGTGCCAGCAGCCAGCCCGACAGGGTTCCGAGGGAGACCCAGTACTTC.

The chain joins TRBV18 to TRBJ2-7; 8 bases fit TRBD1. CDR3 size: 15 residues. Germline V gene lookup returns CDR1 KGHSH and CDR2 LQKENI. J lost 6 bases, V lost 0 bases, and 7 bases had no gene match. CDR3 nucleotides: TGTGCCAGCTCACCACCGGGACAGGTTCGGAGCGAGCAGTACTTC. Amino acids: CASSPPGQVRSEQYF. The entire variable domain, with the rest obtained from reference TRBV18 and TRBJ2-7, is as follows: NAGVMQNPRHLVRRRGQEARLRCSPMKGHSHVYWYRQLPEEGLKFMVYLQKENIIDESGMPKERFSAEFPKEGPSILRIQQVVRGDSAAYFCASSPPGQVRSEQYFGPGTRLTVT.

This clonotype was picked up a small number of times. This chain connects TRBV27 to TRBJ2-2; D is possibly TRBD1 or TRBD2 (6 bases each). The CDR3 loop spans 14 amino acids. Between the trimmed V and J ends, which lost 5 bases and 10 bases, there was a span of 17 bases. The V gene's germline CDR1 is MNHEY and CDR2 SMNVEV (reference sequence). The CDR3 here is CASSTAGEVVELFF. In DNA, the CDR3 is TGTGCCAGCAGTACGGCAGGGGAGGTTGTGGAGCTGTTTTTT.

V and J are TRBV28 and TRBJ2-1; TRBD1 or TRBD2 may be the D gene (5 bases each). Per the germline V gene, CDR1 is MDHEN and CDR2 is SYDVKM. This CDR3 region has 13 residues. Deletions cut 4 bases from V and 12 bases from J, with 16 bases between. The CDR3 DNA reads TGTGCCAGCAGTTCCGGGACGTCTATGAGGCAGTTCTTC. Translated, it gives CASSSGTSMRQFF.

The chain has TRBV7-2 and TRBJ1-2; TRBD1 agrees at 9 bases. The CDR3 length is 13 residues. V shed 6 bases and J 13 bases; nucleotides not matched to a gene: 12. Germline lookup yields CDR1 SGHTA and CDR2 FQGNSA. The CDR3 loop reads CASRYTGGEGATF. The DNA for the CDR3 is TGTGCCAGCAGGTACACAGGGGGCGAAGGGGCCACCTTC.

The chain employs TRBV6-1 and TRBJ1-5; D possibly corresponds to TRBD1 (6 bases). Trimming stripped 6 bases from V and 2 bases from J, with 20 bases between. CDR3 length: 17 amino acids. Germline CDR1 is MNHNS and CDR2 is SASEGT. The CDR3 coding sequence is TGTGCCAGCAGACCCGGTAGGGGGGACATCGGCAATCAGCCCCAGCATTTT. As protein: CASRPGRGDIGNQPQHF.

The count of this clonotype is one. The CDR3 bases are TGTGCCAGCAGTCCCCAACAACTTCAAAAAGCTTTCTTT. Translation: CASSPQQLQKAFF. This chain connects TRBV28 to TRBJ1-1, with no clear D. V lost 5 bases to trimming and J lost 9 bases, with 16 bases between them. The CDR3 is 13 amino acids. CDR1 MDHEN and CDR2 SYDVKM come from the germline V gene.

This clonotype has only a few counts. The chain carries TRBV7-2 and TRBJ2-1; possibly TRBD2 for D (6 bases). This CDR3 spans 15 amino acids. The V gene lost 5 bases and the J gene lost 6 bases, with 17 bases spanning the gap. Germline V CDR1 and CDR2: SGHTA, FQGNSA. CDR3 amino acids: CASSVLAGLFNEQFF. CDR3 DNA: TGTGCCAGCAGCGTTCTGGCGGGACTTTTCAATGAGCAGTTCTTC.